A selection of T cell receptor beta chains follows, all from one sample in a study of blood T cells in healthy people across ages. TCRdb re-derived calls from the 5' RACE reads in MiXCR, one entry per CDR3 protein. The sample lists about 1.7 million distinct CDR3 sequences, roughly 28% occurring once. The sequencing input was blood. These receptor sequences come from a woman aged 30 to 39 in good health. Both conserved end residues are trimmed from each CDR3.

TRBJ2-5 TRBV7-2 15 ASSLVSSGARGETQY
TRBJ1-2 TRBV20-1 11 SAKTGGSRGYT
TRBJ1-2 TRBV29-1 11 SVEGLNNYGYT
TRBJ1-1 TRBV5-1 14 ASSLANWGGRAEAF
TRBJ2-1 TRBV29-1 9 SHARGSEQV
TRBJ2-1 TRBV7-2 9 ASTFRNEQF
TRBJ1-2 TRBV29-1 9 SVLGGAGYT
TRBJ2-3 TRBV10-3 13 AISESDSSTDTQY
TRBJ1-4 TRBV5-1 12 ASSLGAPNEKLF
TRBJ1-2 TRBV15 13 ATSSLRDRPYGYT
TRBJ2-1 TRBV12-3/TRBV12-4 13 ASRSGLPTRHEQF
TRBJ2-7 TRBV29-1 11 SGGDRESYEQY
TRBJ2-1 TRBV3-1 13 ASSPTSTSYNEQF
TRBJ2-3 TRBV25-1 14 ASRDRELAGLDTQY
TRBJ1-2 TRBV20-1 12 SARELRENYGYT
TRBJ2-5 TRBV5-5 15 ASRKERTGGRGETQY
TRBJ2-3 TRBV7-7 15 ASSQLQGVLSTDTQY
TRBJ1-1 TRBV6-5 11 ASSARRVAEAF
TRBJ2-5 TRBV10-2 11 ASSYQWQETQY
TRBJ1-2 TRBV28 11 ASSSAQLYGYT
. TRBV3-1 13 ASSHQDGPWNEQY
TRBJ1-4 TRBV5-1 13 ASSLQGLVNEKLF
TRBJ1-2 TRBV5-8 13 ASSFGGRVDYGYT
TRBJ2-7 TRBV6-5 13 ASSYSGRALREQY
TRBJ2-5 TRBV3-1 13 ASSRRRREAETQY
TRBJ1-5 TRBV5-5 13 ASSLGWGGPRPQH
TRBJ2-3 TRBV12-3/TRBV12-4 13 ASSSDRWTTDTQY
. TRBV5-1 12 ASSRTGSVYEQY
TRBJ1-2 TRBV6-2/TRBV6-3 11 ASSRTPGYGYT
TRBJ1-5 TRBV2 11 ASKGSGNQPQH
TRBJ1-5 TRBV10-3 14 AISESVGPSDQPQH
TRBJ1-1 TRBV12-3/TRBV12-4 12 ASSGQISNTEAF
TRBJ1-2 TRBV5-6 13 ASSLFGQGTSGYT
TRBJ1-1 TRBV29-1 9 SVHRNTEAF
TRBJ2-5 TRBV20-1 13 SAQGGRGGQETQY
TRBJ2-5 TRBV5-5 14 AGSLLAGAHVETQY
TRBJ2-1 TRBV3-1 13 ASSSTSGGPNEQF
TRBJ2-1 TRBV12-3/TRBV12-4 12 ASSPGRNNNEQF
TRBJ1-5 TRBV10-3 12 AISGDINNQPQH
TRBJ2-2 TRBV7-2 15 ASSQNSGGAGNGELF
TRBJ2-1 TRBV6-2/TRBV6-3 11 ASSQAYGNEQF
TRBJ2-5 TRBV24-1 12 ATSDPAPRETQY
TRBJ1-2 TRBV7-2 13 ASSAQEARGYGYT
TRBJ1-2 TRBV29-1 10 SVEQGHYGYT
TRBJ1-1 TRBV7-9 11 ASSLAQGLAAF
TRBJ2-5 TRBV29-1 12 SVPQTSGEETQY
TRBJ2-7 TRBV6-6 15 ASSPSQMSANTYEQY
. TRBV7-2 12 ASSLDYRAYEQY
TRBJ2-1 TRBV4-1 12 ASSQGLAPREQF